This TCR beta chain was observed in a study of T cell responses to AZD1222 COVID-19 vaccine. General study findings and limits: Dominant CD4 TCR responses targeted spike regions 160-218 and 743-854.

Regarding this clone: Its antigen is still unknown.

The table came from immunoSEQ multiplex PCR; TCRdb's copy has only in-frame clones and leaves some out. The profile covers around 140,000 clones, with approximately 83% appearing a single time and around 8% taken by the ten largest. Germline V gene data show CDR1 as MDHEN and CDR2 as SYDVKM. The V and J ends lost 5 bases and 1 base respectively, with 11 bases between them. The CDR3 length is 14 residues. This specimen was peripheral blood, taken on day 0 of AZD1222 vaccination. The origin of this receptor is an adult in good health. This chain uses TRBV28 with TRBJ1-1, with D perhaps matching TRBD1 (5 bases). The CDR3 sequence is CASSAPGRNTEAFF. CDR3 sequence (DNA): TGTGCCAGCAGTGCCCCGGGGCGGAACACTGAAGCTTTCTTT.